These 29 T cell receptor beta chains came from one sample sequenced in a study of cytomegalovirus exposure and HLA in healthy donors. The PCR used 60 Vbeta and 13 Jbeta primers. Repertoires were generated with immunoSEQ multiplex PCR, while TCRdb's copy carries only in-frame clones and drops some. The sample includes some 100,000 clones, about 70% of them seen just once. The sequenced sample was PBMCs. Source of these receptors: a woman aged 18 to 35 in good health and CMV-seropositive.

The chain uses TRBV4-2 and TRBJ2-7, with 9 bases aligning to TRBD2. J lost 3 bases, V lost 1 base, and 7 bases had no gene match. The V gene's germline CDR1 is LGHNA and CDR2 YNFKEQ. This CDR3 contains 16 residues. The CDR3 sequence: CASSQGRSSGNYEQYF. The CDR3 coding sequence is TGTGCCAGCAGCCAAGGTAGGTCTAGCGGGAACTACGAGCAGTACTTC.

The genes are TRBV18 and TRBJ2-1, with TRBD2 matching over 7 bases. J gave up 4 bases and V 2 bases, and 11 bases lay outside the gene matches. Germline-derived CDR1 and CDR2 are KGHSH and LQKENI. CDR3 length equals 17 residues. The chain's CDR3 is CASSPASGSPSYNEQFF. The CDR3 DNA reads TGTGCCAGCTCACCAGCTAGCGGATCCCCCTCATACAATGAGCAGTTCTTC.

The chain uses TRBV6-5 and TRBJ2-7; TRBD1 matches at 9 bases. V was clipped by 0 bases and J by 4 bases; unmatched bases: 7. The germline gives CDR1 MNHEY, CDR2 SVGAGI. CDR3 length: 16 residues. The CDR3 reads CASSYSVGTGQYEQYF. The CDR3 DNA follows: TGTGCCAGCAGTTACTCGGTCGGGACAGGGCAATACGAGCAGTACTTC.

The rearrangement links TRBV4-1 to TRBJ2-4; 7 bases line up with TRBD2. With V trimmed by 2 bases and J by 5 bases, 3 bases remained unmatched. There are 14 residues in the CDR3. The germline gives CDR1 MGHRA, CDR2 YSYEKL. CDR3 in DNA: TGCGCCAGCAGCCAAAGGGGAGGGGAAAACATTCAGTACTTC. Translation gives CASSQRGGENIQYF.

The chain uses TRBV30 and TRBJ2-1; D possibly corresponds to TRBD1 (6 bases). Germline CDR1 reads GTSNPN; CDR2 reads SVGIG (reference sequence). Trimming stripped 5 bases from V and 6 bases from J, with 11 bases between. This CDR3 has 12 amino acids. CDR3 nucleotide sequence: TGTGCCTGGTGGCAAGGGGGCAATGAGCAGTTCTTC. Protein: CAWWQGGNEQFF.

V is TRBV4-3 and J is TRBJ1-4; TRBD1 matches at 8 bases. CDR1 LGHNA and CDR2 YSLEER come from the germline V gene. The CDR3 contains 17 residues. J was trimmed by 1 base and V by 5 bases; bases with no gene match: 9. The CDR3 DNA follows: TGCGCCAGCAGCTCCGGGACAGGCTTACTAACTAATGAAAAACTGTTTTTT. Its translation is CASSSGTGLLTNEKLFF.

This chain links TRBV6-5 with TRBJ1-1; D is uncertain. This CDR3 is 14 amino acids long. V lost 0 bases, J lost 6 bases, and 11 bases lay in between. Germline CDR1 and CDR2: MNHEY and SVGAGI. Written as DNA, the CDR3 is TGTGCCAGCAGTTACTCGGGCCCCCTTTCTGAAGCTTTCTTT. It encodes CASSYSGPLSEAFF.

This chain connects TRBV10-3 to TRBJ2-5, with D perhaps matching TRBD2 (6 bases). Germline CDR1 is ENHRY and CDR2 is SYGVKD. The CDR3 has 14 amino acids. Trimming took 4 bases from V and 5 from J, leaving 14 bases between them. CDR3 DNA sequence: TGTGCCATCAGTGGCGGGACCCGATCGGAGACCCAGTACTTC. Translating it yields CAISGGTRSETQYF.

This chain uses TRBV27 with TRBJ1-2; 9 bases fit TRBD1. Germline V gene sequence: CDR1 MNHEY, CDR2 SMNVEV (reference sequence). V lost 3 bases and J lost 5; bases outside the gene matches: 7. The CDR3 has 15 amino acids. The CDR3, as DNA: TGTGCCAGCAGTTTGCACAGGGGGCATGGGTATGGCTACACCTTC. Amino acid sequence: CASSLHRGHGYGYTF.

This chain uses TRBV5-1 with TRBJ1-4; D is perhaps TRBD1 (5 bases). V shed 0 bases and J shed 10 bases, with 16 bases lying between them. This CDR3 contains 15 residues. Germline V gene lookup returns CDR1 SGHRS and CDR2 YFSETQ. CDR3 amino acids: CASSLAVTGGGKLFF. The CDR3 nucleotides are TGCGCCAGCAGCTTGGCCGTGACCGGGGGGGGAAAACTGTTTTTT. Supplemented by reference TRBV5-1 and TRBJ1-4, the full variable domain reads KAGVTQTPRYLIKTRGQQVTLSCSPISGHRSVSWYQQTPGQGLQFLFEYFSETQRNKGNFPGRFSGRQFSNSRSEMNVSTLELGDSALYLCASSLAVTGGGKLFFGSGTQLSVL.

This chain uses TRBV27 with TRBJ2-1; 7 bases are a match to TRBD1. Looked up from germline, CDR1 is MNHEY and CDR2 is SMNVEV (reference sequence). CDR3 length: 14 residues. V gave up 5 bases and J gave up 2 bases; unmatched junction bases: 3. CDR3 DNA: TGTGCCAGCAGTCGACAGGGAGCCTACAATGAGCAGTTCTTC. Its protein product is CASSRQGAYNEQFF.

Worth noting for this clone: At one end, the junction sequence differs from germline, possibly due to a read error. This sequence joins TRBV6-5 and TRBJ2-7; D not certain. The CDR3 spans 15 residues. Germline values: CDR1 MNHEY, CDR2 SVGAGI. The CDR3 loop reads CASGYSEGNSYEQYF. The CDR3 nucleotides are TGTGCCAGCGGTTACAGCGAAGGTAACTCCTACGAGCAGTACTTC.

The chain employs TRBV6-5 and TRBJ1-4; D is uncertain. Germline values: CDR1 MNHEY, CDR2 SVGAGI. Trimming shortened V by 4 bases and J by 4 bases, and 7 bases separated the two germline ends. The CDR3 runs to 13 residues. The CDR3 DNA sequence: TGTGCCAGCAGTTCAGAGGGTAATGAAAAACTGTTTTTT. Translation: CASSSEGNEKLFF.

V and J are TRBV11-3 and TRBJ2-1; D call uncertain. V dropped 4 bases and J dropped 0 bases, with 10 bases sitting between them. The germline gives CDR1 SGHNT, CDR2 YENEEA. The CDR3 is 15 residues long. The CDR3 reads CASSSRASSYNEQFF. In DNA, the CDR3 is TGTGCCAGCAGCTCCCGCGCTAGCTCCTACAATGAGCAGTTCTTC.

The chain recombines TRBV5-6 with TRBJ1-1; 8 bases fit TRBD1. The V and J ends lost 0 bases and 0 bases, in that order; junction bases with no gene match: 1. In germline, CDR1 is SGHDT, CDR2 YYEEEE. This CDR3 spans 15 amino acids. CDR3 coding DNA: TGTGCCAGCAGCTTGGGGACAGGGCTGAACACTGAAGCTTTCTTT. Encoded protein: CASSLGTGLNTEAFF.

The chain couples TRBV5-4 to TRBJ2-7; D not resolved. CDR1 and CDR2 (germline): SGHNT, YYREEE (reference sequence). V gave up 3 bases and J gave up 1 base, with 11 bases separating them. This CDR3 has 14 amino acids. The CDR3 protein is CASSSTSLSYEQYF. The CDR3 DNA is TGTGCCAGCAGCTCAACATCTTTATCCTACGAGCAGTACTTC.

The J gene is TRBJ2-7, the V gene TRBV18, with 8 positions matching TRBD1. After removal of 2 bases from V and 5 bases from J, the junction contained 8 bases not matched to a gene. The CDR3 extends over 15 amino acids. From germline, CDR1 is KGHSH and CDR2 LQKENI. CDR3: CASSPEYGTGHEQYF. CDR3 nucleotides: TGTGCCAGCTCACCAGAATACGGGACAGGACACGAGCAGTACTTC.

J is TRBJ2-5 and V is TRBV28; 9 positions match TRBD1. V shed 11 bases, J shed 7 bases, and the junction held 14 bases outside the gene matches. The CDR3 consists of 14 residues. The V gene's germline CDR1 is MDHEN and CDR2 SYDVKM. The CDR3 spells CAGLLKRDRATQYF. The CDR3 DNA reads as TGTGCCGGGCTTCTGAAGCGGGACAGGGCGACCCAGTACTTC.

The chain couples TRBV4-3 to TRBJ2-7, with D perhaps matching TRBD1 (6 bases). The CDR3 extends over 15 amino acids. Trimming stripped 4 bases from V and 2 bases from J, with 15 bases between. Germline CDR1 and CDR2: LGHNA and YSLEER. The chain's CDR3 is CASSLLGTIPYEQYF. The CDR3 nucleotides are TGCGCCAGCAGCCTACTCGGGACAATACCCTACGAGCAGTACTTC.

The chain links TRBV9 to TRBJ2-7; 7 positions match TRBD1. The length of the CDR3 is 14 residues. Germline assignment: CDR1 SGDLS and CDR2 YYNGEE. Trimming removed 1 base from V and 4 bases from J; junction bases left unmatched: 5. The CDR3 is CASSVLWDSYEQYF. CDR3 nucleotide sequence: TGTGCCAGCAGCGTACTCTGGGACAGTTACGAGCAGTACTTC.

This clone was found a few times. The chain is built from TRBV5-4 and TRBJ1-1, with TRBD1 matching 7 bases. V lost 4 bases to trimming and J lost 10 bases; unmatched junction nucleotides: 13. This CDR3 has 14 residues. From germline, CDR1 is SGHNT and CDR2 YYREEE (reference sequence). The CDR3 sequence: CASSRGTDPLSAFF. DNA for the CDR3: TGTGCCAGCAGCCGCGGGACAGATCCTTTGTCAGCTTTCTTT.

The genes are TRBV6-5 and TRBJ2-6, with 12 positions matching TRBD1. V was pared by 4 bases and J by 5 bases, with 3 bases of the junction left unmatched. CDR3 length: 16 amino acids. From germline, CDR1 is MNHEY and CDR2 SVGAGI. Written as DNA, the CDR3 is TGTGCCAGCAGTTGGGACAGGGGGCGAAGGGCCAACGTCCTGACTTTC. Its protein is CASSWDRGRRANVLTF.

This clone was observed once. The chain carries TRBV5-6 and TRBJ2-2; TRBD2 might be the D (6 bases). V was cut by 4 bases and J by 7 bases, with 17 bases left in between. The CDR3 is 15 amino acids. Per germline, CDR1 SGHDT and CDR2 YYEEEE. The CDR3, as DNA: TGTGCCAGCAGCATCGGAGAGCGGGTTCTCGGGGAGCTGTTTTTT. Translated, it gives CASSIGERVLGELFF.

The V call is TRBV5-8, the J call TRBJ2-5; 7 bases match TRBD2. The CDR3 contains 16 residues. After removal of 4 bases from V and 3 bases from J, the junction contained 12 bases not matched to a gene. The germline CDR1 and CDR2 sequences are SGHTS and YDEGEE. Here the CDR3 reads CASSPWAGTNKETQYF. CDR3 DNA: TGTGCCAGCAGCCCCTGGGCGGGGACTAACAAAGAGACCCAGTACTTC.

J is TRBJ2-3 and V is TRBV4-1; the match to TRBD1 covers 10 bases. V gave up 3 bases and J gave up 5 bases; unmatched junction bases: 8. CDR3 size: 16 residues. Germline V gene data show CDR1 as MGHRA and CDR2 as YSYEKL. CDR3 amino acids: CASSQFDRGRIDTQYF. The DNA of the CDR3 is TGCGCCAGCAGCCAGTTCGACAGGGGGCGAATAGATACGCAGTATTTT.

The V and J genes are TRBV15 and TRBJ1-5; D perhaps matches TRBD1 (5 bases). Trimming took off 5 bases at V and 7 bases at J, with 12 bases between the two ends. The CDR3 totals 13 residues. CDR1 and CDR2 (germline): LNHNV, YYDKDF (reference sequence). The DNA for the CDR3 is TGTGCCACCAGCCCAGGGTCGAAGCAGCCCCAGCATTTT. It translates to CATSPGSKQPQHF.

The chain recombines TRBV29-1 with TRBJ2-3, with 7 bases that match TRBD2. After removal of 3 bases from V and 0 bases from J, the junction contained 6 bases not matched to a gene. The CDR3 extends over 15 amino acids. Germline CDR1 reads SQVTM; CDR2 reads ANQGSEA. CDR3 in amino acids: CSVDGGSPSTDTQYF. The CDR3 DNA reads TGCAGCGTTGATGGCGGGAGTCCTAGCACAGATACGCAGTATTTT.

The chain uses TRBV27 and TRBJ2-1; possible D gene TRBD1, 5 bases. The CDR3 has 14 amino acids. Germline V gene lookup returns CDR1 MNHEY and CDR2 SMNVEV (reference sequence). Trimming removed 2 bases at V and 0 bases at J, with 5 bases between. CDR3 protein: CASSLRGSYNEQFF. The CDR3 DNA is TGTGCCAGCAGTTTAAGGGGCTCCTACAATGAGCAGTTCTTC.

V gene TRBV5-6 combines with J gene TRBJ2-7; a possible D gene is TRBD2 (5 bases). The germline V and J ends were trimmed by 6 bases and 0 bases, with 13 bases remaining between them. This CDR3 has 14 amino acids. Germline assignment: CDR1 SGHDT and CDR2 YYEEEE. The CDR3 bases are TGTGCCAGCAAAGGCGGACTCAGCTCCTACGAGCAGTACTTC. It yields the protein CASKGGLSSYEQYF.